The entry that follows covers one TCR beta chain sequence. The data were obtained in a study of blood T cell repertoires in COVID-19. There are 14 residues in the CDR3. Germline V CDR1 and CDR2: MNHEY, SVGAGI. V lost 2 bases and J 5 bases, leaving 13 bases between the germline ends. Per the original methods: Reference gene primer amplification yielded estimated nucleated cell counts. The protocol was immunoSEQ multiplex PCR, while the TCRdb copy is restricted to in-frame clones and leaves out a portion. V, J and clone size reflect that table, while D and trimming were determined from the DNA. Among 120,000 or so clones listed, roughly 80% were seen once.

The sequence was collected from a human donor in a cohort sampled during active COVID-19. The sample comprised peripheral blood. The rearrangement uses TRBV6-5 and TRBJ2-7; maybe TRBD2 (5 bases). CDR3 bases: TGTGCCAGCAGTTACGTCCCCCTCGGGGACGAGCAGTACTTC. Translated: CASSYVPLGDEQYF.